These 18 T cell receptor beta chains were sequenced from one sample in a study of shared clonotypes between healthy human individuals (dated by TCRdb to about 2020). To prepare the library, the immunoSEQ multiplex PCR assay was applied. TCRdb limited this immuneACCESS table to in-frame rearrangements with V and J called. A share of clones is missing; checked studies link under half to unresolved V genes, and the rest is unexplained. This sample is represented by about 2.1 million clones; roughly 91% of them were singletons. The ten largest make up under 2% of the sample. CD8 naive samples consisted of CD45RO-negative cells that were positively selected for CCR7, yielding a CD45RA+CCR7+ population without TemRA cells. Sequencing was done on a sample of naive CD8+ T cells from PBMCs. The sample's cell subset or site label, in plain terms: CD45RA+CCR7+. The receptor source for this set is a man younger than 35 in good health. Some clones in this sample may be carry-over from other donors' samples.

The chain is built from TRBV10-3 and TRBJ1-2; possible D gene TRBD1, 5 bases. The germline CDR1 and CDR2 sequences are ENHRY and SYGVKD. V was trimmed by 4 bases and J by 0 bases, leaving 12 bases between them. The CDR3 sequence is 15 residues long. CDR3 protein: CAISVVTGTNYGYTF. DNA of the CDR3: TGTGCCATCAGTGTCGTCACAGGTACTAACTATGGCTACACCTTC.

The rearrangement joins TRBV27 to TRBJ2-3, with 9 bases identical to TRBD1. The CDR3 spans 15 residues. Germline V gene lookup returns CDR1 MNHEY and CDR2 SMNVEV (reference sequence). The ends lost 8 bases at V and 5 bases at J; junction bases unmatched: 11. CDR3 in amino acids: CASRDRDRVGDTQYF. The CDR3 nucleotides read TGTGCCAGCCGAGACCGGGACAGGGTAGGAGATACGCAGTATTTT.

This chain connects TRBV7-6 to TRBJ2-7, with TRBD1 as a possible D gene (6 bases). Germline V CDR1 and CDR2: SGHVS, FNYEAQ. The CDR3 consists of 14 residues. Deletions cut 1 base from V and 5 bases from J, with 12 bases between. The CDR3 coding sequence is TGTGCCAGCAGCTTAGAGGCAGGGGTCCACGAGCAGTACTTC. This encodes CASSLEAGVHEQYF. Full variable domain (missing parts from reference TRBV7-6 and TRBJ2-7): GAGVSQSPRYKVTKRGQDVALRCDPISGHVSLYWYRQALGQGPEFLTYFNYEAQQDKSGLPNDRFSAERPEGSISTLTIQRTEQRDSAMYRCASSLEAGVHEQYFGPGTRLTVT.

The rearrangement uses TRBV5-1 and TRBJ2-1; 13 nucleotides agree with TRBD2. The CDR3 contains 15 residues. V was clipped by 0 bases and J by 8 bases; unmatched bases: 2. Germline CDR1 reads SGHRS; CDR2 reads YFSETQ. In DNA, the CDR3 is TGCGCCAGCAGCTTGGGGACTAGCGGGAGCGATGAGCAGTTCTTC. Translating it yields CASSLGTSGSDEQFF. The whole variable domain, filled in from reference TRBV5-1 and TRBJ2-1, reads KAGVTQTPRYLIKTRGQQVTLSCSPISGHRSVSWYQQTPGQGLQFLFEYFSETQRNKGNFPGRFSGRQFSNSRSEMNVSTLELGDSALYLCASSLGTSGSDEQFFGPGTRLTVL.

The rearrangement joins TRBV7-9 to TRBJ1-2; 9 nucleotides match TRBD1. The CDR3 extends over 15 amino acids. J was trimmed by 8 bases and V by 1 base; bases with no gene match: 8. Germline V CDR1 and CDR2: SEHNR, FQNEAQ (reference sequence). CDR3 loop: CASSLEETGGWGYTF. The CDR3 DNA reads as TGTGCCAGCAGCTTAGAAGAGACAGGGGGTTGGGGCTACACCTTC.

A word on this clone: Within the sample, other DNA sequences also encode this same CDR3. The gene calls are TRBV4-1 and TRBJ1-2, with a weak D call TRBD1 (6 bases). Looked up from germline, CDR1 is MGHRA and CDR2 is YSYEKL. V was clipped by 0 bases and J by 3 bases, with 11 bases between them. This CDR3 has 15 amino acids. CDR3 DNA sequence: TGCGCCAGCAGCCAAGACAGGGGACCCTACTATGGCTACACCTTC. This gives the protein CASSQDRGPYYGYTF.

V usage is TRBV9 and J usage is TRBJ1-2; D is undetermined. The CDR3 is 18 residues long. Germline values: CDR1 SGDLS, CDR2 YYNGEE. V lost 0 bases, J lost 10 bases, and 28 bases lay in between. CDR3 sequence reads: CASSVDQKPSGGLVDYTF. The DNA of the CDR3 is TGTGCCAGCAGCGTAGACCAGAAACCGAGCGGTGGTTTGGTTGACTACACCTTC.

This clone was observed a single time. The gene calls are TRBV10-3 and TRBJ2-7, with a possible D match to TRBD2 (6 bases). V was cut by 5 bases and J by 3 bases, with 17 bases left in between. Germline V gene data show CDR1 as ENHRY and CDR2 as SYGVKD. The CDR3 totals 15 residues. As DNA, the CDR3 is TGTGCCATCAGTCCCGGGAGTACTCTCCGCTACGAGCAGTACTTC. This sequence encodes CAISPGSTLRYEQYF.

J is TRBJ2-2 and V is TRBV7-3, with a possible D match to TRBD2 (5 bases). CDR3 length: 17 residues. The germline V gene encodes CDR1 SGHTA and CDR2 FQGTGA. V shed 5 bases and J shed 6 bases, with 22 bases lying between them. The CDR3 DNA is TGTGCCAGCAGCCACACGAGAGTTGGAGCGGAAGCCGGGGAGCTGTTTTTT. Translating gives CASSHTRVGAEAGELFF.

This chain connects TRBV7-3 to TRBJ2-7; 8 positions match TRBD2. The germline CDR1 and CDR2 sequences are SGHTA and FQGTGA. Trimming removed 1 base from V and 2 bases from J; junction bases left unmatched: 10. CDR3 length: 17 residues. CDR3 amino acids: CASSLIPVGRGTYEQYF. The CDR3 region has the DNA TGTGCCAGCAGCTTAATCCCCGTCGGGAGGGGGACCTACGAGCAGTACTTC.

This CDR3 is CASTNIPAWGDDEQYF. CDR3 nucleotide sequence: TGTGCCAGCACCAACATTCCCGCCTGGGGGGACGACGAGCAGTACTTC. The gene calls are TRBV5-5 and TRBJ2-7, with a tentative D call TRBD2 (6 bases). This CDR3 comprises 16 residues. V gave up 6 bases and J gave up 5 bases, with 24 bases separating them. Germline lookup yields CDR1 SGHKS and CDR2 YYEKEE (reference sequence).

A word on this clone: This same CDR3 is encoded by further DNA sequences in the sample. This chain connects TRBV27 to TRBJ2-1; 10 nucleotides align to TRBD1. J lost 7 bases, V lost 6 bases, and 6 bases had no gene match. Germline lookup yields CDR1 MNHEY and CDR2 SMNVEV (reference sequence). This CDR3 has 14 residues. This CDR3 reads CASSPGQGWNEQFF. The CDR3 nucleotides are TGTGCCAGCAGCCCGGGACAGGGGTGGAATGAGCAGTTCTTC.

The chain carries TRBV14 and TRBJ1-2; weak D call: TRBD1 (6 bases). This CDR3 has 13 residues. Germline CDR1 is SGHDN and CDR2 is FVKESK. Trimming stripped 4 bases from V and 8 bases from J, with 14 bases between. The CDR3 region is CASSPPGGAGYTF. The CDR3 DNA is TGTGCCAGCAGCCCACCCGGGGGGGCCGGCTACACCTTC.

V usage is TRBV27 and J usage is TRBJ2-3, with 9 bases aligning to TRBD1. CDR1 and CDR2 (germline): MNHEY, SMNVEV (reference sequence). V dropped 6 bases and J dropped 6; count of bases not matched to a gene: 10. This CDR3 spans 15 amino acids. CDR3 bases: TGTGCCAGCAGGGGACAGGGCTACCCGTGGGATACGCAGTATTTT. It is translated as CASRGQGYPWDTQYF.

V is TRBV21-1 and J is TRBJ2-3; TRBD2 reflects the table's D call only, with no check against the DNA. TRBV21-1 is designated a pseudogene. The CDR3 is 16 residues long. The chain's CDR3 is CASSKTIAGLTDTQYF. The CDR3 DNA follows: TGTGCCAGCAGCAAAACGATAGCGGGATTGACAGATACGCAGTATTTT.

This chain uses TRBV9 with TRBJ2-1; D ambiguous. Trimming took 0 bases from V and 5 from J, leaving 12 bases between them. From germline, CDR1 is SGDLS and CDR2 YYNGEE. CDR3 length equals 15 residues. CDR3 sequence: CASSVAPTGHNEQFF. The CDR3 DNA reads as TGTGCCAGCAGCGTAGCTCCAACCGGACACAATGAGCAGTTCTTC.

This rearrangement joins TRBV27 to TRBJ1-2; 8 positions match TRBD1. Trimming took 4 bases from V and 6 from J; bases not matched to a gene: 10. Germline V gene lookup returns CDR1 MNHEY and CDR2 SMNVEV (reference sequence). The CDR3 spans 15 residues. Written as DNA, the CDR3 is TGTGCCAGCAGTTACCGACAGGGGTTGGGAGATGGCTACACCTTC. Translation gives CASSYRQGLGDGYTF.

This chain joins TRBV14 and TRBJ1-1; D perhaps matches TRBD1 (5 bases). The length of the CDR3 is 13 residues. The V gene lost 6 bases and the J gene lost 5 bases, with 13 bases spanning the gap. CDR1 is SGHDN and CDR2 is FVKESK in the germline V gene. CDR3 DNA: TGTGCCAGCAGGGAGAGGGGAAGGACTGAAGCTTTCTTT. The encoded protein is CASRERGRTEAFF.